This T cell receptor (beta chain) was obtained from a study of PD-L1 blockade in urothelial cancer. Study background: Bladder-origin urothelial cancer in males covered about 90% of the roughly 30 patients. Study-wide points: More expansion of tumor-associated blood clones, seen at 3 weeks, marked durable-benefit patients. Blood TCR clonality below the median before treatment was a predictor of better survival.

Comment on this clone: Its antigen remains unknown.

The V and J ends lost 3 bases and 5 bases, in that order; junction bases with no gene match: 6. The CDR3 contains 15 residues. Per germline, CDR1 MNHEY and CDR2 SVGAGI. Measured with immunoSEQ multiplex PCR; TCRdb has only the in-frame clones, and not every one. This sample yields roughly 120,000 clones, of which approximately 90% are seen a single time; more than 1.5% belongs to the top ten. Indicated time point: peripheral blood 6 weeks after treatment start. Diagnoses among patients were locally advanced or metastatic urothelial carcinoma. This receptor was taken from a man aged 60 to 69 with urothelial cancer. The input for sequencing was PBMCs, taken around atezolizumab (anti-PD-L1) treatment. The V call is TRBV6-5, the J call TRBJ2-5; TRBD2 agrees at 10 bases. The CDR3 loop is CASSYERGGRETQYF. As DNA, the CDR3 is TGTGCCAGCAGTTATGAGCGGGGGGGCCGGGAGACCCAGTACTTC.